This T cell receptor beta chain was sequenced in a study of shared clonotypes between healthy human individuals. At the level of the study: Two women and a few men aged 18 to 49 made up the donors.

The method was immunoSEQ multiplex PCR; TCRdb's version includes in-frame clones alone and lacks a portion of them. Among 1,400,000 or so clones listed, about 98.5% were seen once. Remarks on this clone: Different DNA sequences within this sample yield the same CDR3.

The germline V gene has CDR1 MDHEN and CDR2 SYDVKM. Trimming pared 6 bases from V and 4 bases from J, leaving 12 bases between. The CDR3 length is 14 residues. The clonotype was recovered from a man aged 25-45 years in good health. V is TRBV28 and J is TRBJ1-4, with D uncertain. Sequencing was done on a sample of naive CD4+ T cells sorted from blood. Subset meaning: CD45RA+ positively selected. The CDR3 loop reads CASSSGTVNEKLFF. The CDR3 nucleotides are TGTGCCAGCAGCTCGGGCACGGTTAATGAAAAACTGTTTTTT.